The 15 T cell receptor beta chains presented below share a single source sample, sequenced in a study of T cells in tumors after PD-1 blockade. Profiled with immunoSEQ multiplex PCR; TCRdb holds only in-frame clones, not every one. The data show tens of thousands of clones, roughly 78% seen once. The source was PBMCs, collected before anti-PD-1 treatment. The receptors were sampled from a human donor with basal cell carcinoma.

The rearrangement links TRBV30 to TRBJ2-2, with TRBD1 matching over 9 bases. The germline V gene encodes CDR1 GTSNPN and CDR2 SVGIG (reference sequence). V lost 5 bases to trimming and J lost 5 bases; unmatched junction nucleotides: 9. CDR3 length: 15 amino acids. This CDR3 reads CAWSTGGARTGELFF. The CDR3 DNA follows: TGTGCCTGGTCCACAGGGGGCGCGAGGACCGGGGAGCTGTTTTTT.

The chain joins TRBV4-3 to TRBJ2-1; possible D gene TRBD2, 5 bases. The CDR3 extends over 18 amino acids. Germline V CDR1 and CDR2: LGHNA, YSLEER. The ends were cut back, 0 bases at V and 0 bases at J, with 15 bases in the middle. Here the CDR3 reads CASSQDRLRGSSYNEQFF. The CDR3 DNA reads as TGCGCCAGCAGCCAAGATAGGCTTCGGGGTAGCTCCTACAATGAGCAGTTCTTC.

The V call is TRBV28, the J call TRBJ1-5; D is unclear. The CDR3 has 14 amino acids. With 3 bases removed from V and 5 bases from J, the gap between germline ends came to 11 bases. Germline V gene data show CDR1 as MDHEN and CDR2 as SYDVKM. This CDR3 is CASSFVSNDQPQHF. Written as DNA, the CDR3 is TGTGCCAGCAGTTTCGTTTCTAACGATCAGCCCCAGCATTTT.

Relative to its sample, this clone is large. The chain has TRBV28 and TRBJ1-1; D call uncertain. The germline V gene encodes CDR1 MDHEN and CDR2 SYDVKM. Between the trimmed V and J ends, which lost 3 bases and 0 bases, there was a span of 11 bases. CDR3 length: 15 residues. The CDR3 protein is CASSFEALMNTEAFF. The CDR3 DNA sequence: TGTGCCAGCAGTTTTGAGGCGCTTATGAACACTGAAGCTTTCTTT.

This chain uses TRBV12-3 or TRBV12-4 with TRBJ2-7; the D is unclear. The CDR3 covers 12 residues. Trimming removed 4 bases at V and 3 bases at J, with 7 bases between. CDR3 nucleotides: TGTGCCAGCAGTTCCGACAACTACGAGCAGTACTTC. Amino acid sequence: CASSSDNYEQYF.

The rearrangement uses TRBV7-2 and TRBJ1-1; possible D gene TRBD1, 6 bases. V lost 2 bases and J 5 bases, leaving 12 bases between the germline ends. The CDR3 covers 14 residues. Germline V lookup: CDR1 SGHTA, CDR2 FQGNSA. CDR3 in amino acids: CASSLRGGGTEAFF. The CDR3 DNA is TGTGCCAGCAGCTTAAGGGGGGGAGGGACTGAAGCTTTCTTT.

The chain employs TRBV5-1 and TRBJ1-6; D unclear. V shed 0 bases and J shed 5 bases, with 9 bases lying between them. The germline CDR1 and CDR2 sequences are SGHRS and YFSETQ. The CDR3 extends over 15 amino acids. CDR3 nucleotide sequence: TGCGCCAGCAGCTTGGAGGGCAGCAATAATTCACCCCTCCACTTT. Translated, it gives CASSLEGSNNSPLHF. Full variable domain (rest looked up from reference TRBV5-1 and TRBJ1-6): KAGVTQTPRYLIKTRGQQVTLSCSPISGHRSVSWYQQTPGQGLQFLFEYFSETQRNKGNFPGRFSGRQFSNSRSEMNVSTLELGDSALYLCASSLEGSNNSPLHFGNGTRLTVT.

For the CDR3, the DNA is TGTGCCAGCAGCGTAAGACCCCCAGGGCCCACCTACAATGAGCAGTTCTTC. Residues: CASSVRPPGPTYNEQFF. The chain joins TRBV7-2 to TRBJ2-1; TRBD1 might be the D (5 bases). Between the trimmed V and J ends, which lost 5 bases and 2 bases, there was a span of 19 bases. The CDR3 extends over 17 amino acids. Germline V lookup: CDR1 SGHTA, CDR2 FQGNSA.

This CDR3 reads CASSTHRDSGNTIYF. In DNA, the CDR3 is TGTGCCAGCAGTACGCACAGGGACTCTGGAAACACCATATATTTT. The V gene is TRBV27, the J gene TRBJ1-3, with D possibly TRBD1 on 6 matching bases. Germline V lookup: CDR1 MNHEY, CDR2 SMNVEV (reference sequence). V shed 5 bases and J shed 0 bases, with 11 bases lying between them. This CDR3 spans 15 amino acids.

This chain uses TRBV30 with TRBJ2-7; D remains ambiguous. The CDR3 extends over 12 amino acids. Germline V gene sequence: CDR1 GTSNPN, CDR2 SVGIG (reference sequence). V lost 3 bases, J lost 2 bases, and 8 bases lay in between. CDR3 residues: CAWSLVPYEQYF. CDR3 coding DNA: TGTGCCTGGAGCTTGGTCCCCTACGAGCAGTACTTC.

The chain joins TRBV7-3 to TRBJ2-7; tentatively, D is TRBD2 (5 bases). Trimming removed 8 bases at V and 5 bases at J, with 16 bases between. Germline V gene lookup returns CDR1 SGHTA and CDR2 FQGTGA. CDR3 length equals 13 residues. The CDR3, as DNA: TGTGCCAGCTCGCGAGGGCCCTCGAACGAGCAGTACTTC. The encoded protein is CASSRGPSNEQYF.

This chain uses TRBV30 with TRBJ1-1; D unclear. Per the germline V gene, CDR1 is GTSNPN and CDR2 is SVGIG (reference sequence). The CDR3 length is 15 residues. V lost 3 bases to trimming and J lost 1 base, with 15 bases between them. The CDR3, as DNA: TGTGCCTGGAGGGGGAAGTGGCTTTCGAACACTGAAGCTTTCTTT. Residues: CAWRGKWLSNTEAFF.

The gene calls are TRBV4-1 and TRBJ2-7; D is undetermined. The germline V gene encodes CDR1 MGHRA and CDR2 YSYEKL. V dropped 0 bases and J dropped 6 bases, with 12 bases sitting between them. This CDR3 is built from 14 residues. This CDR3 reads CASSQDWGPGEQYF. The CDR3 coding sequence is TGCGCCAGCAGCCAAGATTGGGGTCCCGGCGAGCAGTACTTC.

This clone was recorded only once. This chain joins TRBV4-3 and TRBJ2-7; TRBD1 matches 9 bases. CDR1 LGHNA and CDR2 YSLEER come from the germline V gene. The CDR3 covers 15 residues. Trimming cost V 0 bases and J 6 bases; bases outside gene matches: 6. CDR3 sequence reads: CASSQDPGQGSEQYF. DNA of the CDR3: TGCGCCAGCAGCCAAGACCCCGGACAGGGGAGCGAGCAGTACTTC.

This rearrangement joins TRBV7-2 to TRBJ2-7; 10 nucleotides match TRBD2. The V gene end was trimmed by 4 bases and the J gene end by 10 bases; junction bases not matched to a gene: 7. The length of the CDR3 is 13 residues. Germline V gives CDR1 SGHTA, CDR2 FQGNSA. The CDR3 region has the DNA TGTGCCAGCAGCTCGAGGACTAGCGGATTTCAGTACTTC. Protein sequence: CASSSRTSGFQYF.